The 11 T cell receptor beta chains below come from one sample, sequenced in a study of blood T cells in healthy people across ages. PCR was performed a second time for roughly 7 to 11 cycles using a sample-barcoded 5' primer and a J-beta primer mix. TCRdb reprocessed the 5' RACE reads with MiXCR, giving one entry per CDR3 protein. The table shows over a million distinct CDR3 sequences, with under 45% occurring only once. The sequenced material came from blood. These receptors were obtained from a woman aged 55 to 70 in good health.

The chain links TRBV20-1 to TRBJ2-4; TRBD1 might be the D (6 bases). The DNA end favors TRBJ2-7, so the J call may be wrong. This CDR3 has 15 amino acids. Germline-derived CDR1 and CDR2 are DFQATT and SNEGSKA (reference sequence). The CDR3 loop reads CSARTLDRNPYEQYF. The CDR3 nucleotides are TGCAGTGCTAGAACCCTCGACAGGAACCCCTACGAGCAGTACTTC.

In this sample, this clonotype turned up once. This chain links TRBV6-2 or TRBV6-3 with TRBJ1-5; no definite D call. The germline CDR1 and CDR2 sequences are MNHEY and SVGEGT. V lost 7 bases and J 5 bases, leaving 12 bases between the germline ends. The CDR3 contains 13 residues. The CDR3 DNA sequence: TGTGCCAGCACCATAGCGGTGGATCAGCCCCAGCATTTT. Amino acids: CASTIAVDQPQHF.

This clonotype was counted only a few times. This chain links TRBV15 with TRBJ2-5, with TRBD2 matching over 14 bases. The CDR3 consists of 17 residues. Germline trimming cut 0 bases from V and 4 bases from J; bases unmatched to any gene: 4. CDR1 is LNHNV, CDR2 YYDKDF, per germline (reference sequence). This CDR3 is CATSRDPGTSGRETQYF. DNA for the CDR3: TGTGCCACCAGCAGAGATCCCGGGACTAGCGGGAGAGAGACCCAGTACTTC.

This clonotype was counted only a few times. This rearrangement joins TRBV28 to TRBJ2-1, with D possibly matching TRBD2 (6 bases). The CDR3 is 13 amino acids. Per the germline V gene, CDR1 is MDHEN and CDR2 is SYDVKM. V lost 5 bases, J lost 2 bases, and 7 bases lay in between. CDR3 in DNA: TGTGCCAGCAGTATAGCGGCCTACAATGAGCAGTTCTTC. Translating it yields CASSIAAYNEQFF.

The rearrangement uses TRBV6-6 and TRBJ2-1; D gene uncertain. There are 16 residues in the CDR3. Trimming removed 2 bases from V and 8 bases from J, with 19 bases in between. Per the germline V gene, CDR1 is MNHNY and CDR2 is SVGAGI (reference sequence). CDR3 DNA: TGTGCCAGCAGTTACGAAGGCAGAGCGTTCGGCGATGAGCAGTTCTTC. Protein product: CASSYEGRAFGDEQFF.

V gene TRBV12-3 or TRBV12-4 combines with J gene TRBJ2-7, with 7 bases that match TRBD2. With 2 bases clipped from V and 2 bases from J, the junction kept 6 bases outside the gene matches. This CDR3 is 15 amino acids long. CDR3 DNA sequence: TGTGCCAGCAGTTTAATGGCTAGCGGCACCTACGAGCAGTACTTC. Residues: CASSLMASGTYEQYF.

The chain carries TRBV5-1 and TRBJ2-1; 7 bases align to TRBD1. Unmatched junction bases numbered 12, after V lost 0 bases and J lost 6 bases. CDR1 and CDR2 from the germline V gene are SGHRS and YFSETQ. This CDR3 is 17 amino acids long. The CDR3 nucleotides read TGCGCCAGCAGCTTGGACAGGGGTCACATAATGGGCAATGAGCAGTTCTTC. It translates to CASSLDRGHIMGNEQFF.

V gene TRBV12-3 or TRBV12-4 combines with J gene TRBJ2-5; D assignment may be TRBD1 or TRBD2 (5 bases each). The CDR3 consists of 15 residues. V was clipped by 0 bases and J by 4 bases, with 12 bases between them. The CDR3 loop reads CASSLAQWGTETQYF. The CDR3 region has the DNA TGTGCCAGCAGTTTAGCGCAATGGGGGACAGAGACCCAGTACTTC.

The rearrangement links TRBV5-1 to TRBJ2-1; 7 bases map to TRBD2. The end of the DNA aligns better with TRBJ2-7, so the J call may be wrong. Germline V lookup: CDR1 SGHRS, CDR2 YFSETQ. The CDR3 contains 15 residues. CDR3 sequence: CASNPASGVYNEQYF. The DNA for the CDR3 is TGCGCCAGCAATCCGGCTAGCGGAGTTTACAATGAGCAGTACTTC.

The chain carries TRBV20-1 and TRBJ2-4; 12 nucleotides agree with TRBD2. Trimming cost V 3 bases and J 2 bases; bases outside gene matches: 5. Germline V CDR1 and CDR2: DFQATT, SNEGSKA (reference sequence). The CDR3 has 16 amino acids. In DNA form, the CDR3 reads TGCAGTGCTAGGGGACTAGCGGGTGAAACCAAAAACATTCAGTACTTC. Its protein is CSARGLAGETKNIQYF.

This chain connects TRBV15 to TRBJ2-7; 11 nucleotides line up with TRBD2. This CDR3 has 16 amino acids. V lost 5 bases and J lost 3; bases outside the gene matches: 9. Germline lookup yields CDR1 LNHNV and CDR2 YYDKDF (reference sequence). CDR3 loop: CATSQSLAGALYEQYF. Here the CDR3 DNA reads TGTGCCACCAGCCAATCACTAGCGGGAGCCCTCTACGAGCAGTACTTC.